The 12 T cell receptor beta chains presented below share a single source sample, sequenced in a study of T cell repertoires in cytomegalovirus infection. These receptors' targets are unknown. TCRdb used MiXCR to reprocess the reads, holding one entry per CDR3 protein. The sample shows about 740,000 distinct CDR3 sequences, approximately 33% of them seen only once. This material consisted of cultured PBMCs, taken from culture after CMV antigen stimulation. These TCRs come from a human donor in good health (CMV status not recorded). Some clones in this sample may be carry-over from other donors' samples.

This clonotype appeared a few times. The chain employs TRBV19 and TRBJ1-2, with D perhaps TRBD1 (5 bases). The CDR3 has 15 residues. Germline V gives CDR1 LNHDA, CDR2 SQIVND (reference sequence). Trimming left V 4 bases short and J 8 bases short, with 20 bases between. The CDR3 spells CASSTLPLRGAGYTF. CDR3 sequence (DNA): TGTGCCAGTAGTACCCTCCCCCTGAGGGGCGCCGGCTACACCTTC.

V gene TRBV7-6 combines with J gene TRBJ2-2; D ambiguous. CDR1 is SGHVS and CDR2 is FNYEAQ in the germline V gene. The CDR3 consists of 13 residues. Between the trimmed V and J ends, which lost 2 bases and 5 bases, there was a span of 6 bases. The chain's CDR3 is CASSLYWTGELFF. CDR3 bases: TGTGCCAGCAGCTTATATTGGACCGGGGAGCTGTTTTTT.

V usage is TRBV7-8 and J usage is TRBJ1-5, with D hard to call. Germline lookup yields CDR1 SGHVS and CDR2 FQNEAQ. V was pared by 3 bases and J by 1 base, with 7 bases between. There are 14 residues in the CDR3. CDR3 loop: CASSFRLSNQPQHF. CDR3 nucleotides: TGTGCCAGCAGCTTTCGTCTGAGCAATCAGCCCCAGCATTTT.

There are a few counts of this clonotype. The chain recombines TRBV14 with TRBJ2-1; TRBD2 agrees at 10 bases. V lost 1 base to trimming and J lost 5 bases; unmatched junction nucleotides: 11. The CDR3 is made up of 18 amino acids. Germline CDR1 is SGHDN and CDR2 is FVKESK. CDR3 loop: CASSQVIGASGGNNEQFF. The CDR3, as DNA: TGTGCCAGCAGCCAAGTAATAGGGGCTAGCGGGGGTAACAATGAGCAGTTCTTC.

To note about this clonotype: An end of the junction differs from the germline gene, which may be a read error. The rearrangement joins TRBV15 to TRBJ1-2; no definite D call. In germline, CDR1 is LNHNV, CDR2 YYDKDF (reference sequence). The CDR3 has 14 amino acids. CDR3 sequence (DNA): TGTGCCACCAGCAGAGATTTGAACACCCGAGAGATCGGATTC. As protein: CATSRDLNTREIGF.

V is TRBV11-2 and J is TRBJ2-7, with 9 nucleotides matching TRBD1. This CDR3 contains 15 residues. Trimming took 0 bases from V and 4 from J; bases not matched to a gene: 4. Germline-derived CDR1 and CDR2 are SGHAT and FQNNGV. The DNA for the CDR3 is TGTGCCAGCAGCTTAGACTCGGACAGGGGTTACGAGCAGTACTTC. This gives the protein CASSLDSDRGYEQYF.

This clonotype has just a few counts. The chain carries TRBV5-1 and TRBJ2-7; perhaps TRBD2 as D (6 bases). Germline V gene lookup returns CDR1 SGHRS and CDR2 YFSETQ. The ends were cut back, 1 base at V and 5 bases at J, with 16 bases in the middle. The CDR3 contains 15 residues. For the CDR3, the DNA is TGCGCCAGCAGCTTGACCCCCGTCGGGAGCCACGAGCAGTACTTC. Translation gives CASSLTPVGSHEQYF. The full variable domain, rest sourced from reference TRBV5-1 and TRBJ2-7, is KAGVTQTPRYLIKTRGQQVTLSCSPISGHRSVSWYQQTPGQGLQFLFEYFSETQRNKGNFPGRFSGRQFSNSRSEMNVSTLELGDSALYLCASSLTPVGSHEQYFGPGTRLTVT.

This clonotype was observed many times. The chain combines TRBV7-2 with TRBJ1-5; TRBD1 might be the D (6 bases). The CDR3 runs to 15 residues. V was trimmed by 5 bases and J by 6 bases, leaving 17 bases between them. Germline loops: CDR1 SGHTA, CDR2 FQGNSA. The CDR3, as DNA: TGTGCCAGCAGCGTAGGGGGGCCGGGCCGTCAGCCCCAGCATTTT. Its translation is CASSVGGPGRQPQHF.

This clonotype was counted between two and nine times. This chain links TRBV5-1 with TRBJ2-3; 10 bases map to TRBD2. The V segment lost 4 bases and the J segment 4 bases; nucleotides outside the gene matches: 9. The CDR3 covers 16 residues. CDR1 is SGHRS and CDR2 is YFSETQ in the germline V gene. The CDR3 coding sequence is TGCGCCAGCAGCCTAACTCTAGCGGGAGCGGCAGATACGCAGTATTTT. It specifies CASSLTLAGAADTQYF.

The table lists this clonotype with many counts. The rearrangement uses TRBV7-2 and TRBJ2-3, with D perhaps TRBD1 (6 bases). In germline, CDR1 is SGHTA, CDR2 FQGNSA. The V gene lost 5 bases and the J gene lost 6 bases, with 15 bases spanning the gap. The CDR3 has 14 amino acids. CDR3: CASSRNQGWDTQYF. In DNA, the CDR3 is TGTGCCAGCAGCCGAAATCAGGGGTGGGATACGCAGTATTTT. Using reference TRBV7-2 and TRBJ2-3 for the parts outside the CDR3, the full variable domain is GAGVSQSPSNKVTEKGKDVELRCDPISGHTALYWYRQSLGQGLEFLIYFQGNSAPDKSGLPSDRFSAERTGGSVSTLTIQRTQQEDSAVYLCASSRNQGWDTQYFGPGTRLTVL.

This clonotype was observed at least ten times. The chain joins TRBV7-9 to TRBJ2-1, with D unclear. Looked up from germline, CDR1 is SEHNR and CDR2 is FQNEAQ (reference sequence). Trimming took off 5 bases at V and 7 bases at J, with 12 bases between the two ends. CDR3 length: 13 amino acids. CDR3 nucleotide sequence: TGTGCCAGCAGCCAAGACGTCGGGAATGAGCAGTTCTTC. Translating it yields CASSQDVGNEQFF.

This clonotype was picked up a small number of times. The chain couples TRBV7-2 to TRBJ2-1, with 8 bases matching TRBD1. In germline, CDR1 is SGHTA, CDR2 FQGNSA. The CDR3 covers 13 residues. J gave up 6 bases and V 3 bases, and 1 base lay outside the gene matches. The CDR3 sequence is CASSFRGRNEQFF. CDR3 nucleotides: TGTGCCAGCAGCTTCAGGGGGCGCAATGAGCAGTTCTTC.